These T cell receptor beta chains were read from a single sample in a study of T cells in localized non-small cell lung cancer. Sequencing was performed with immunoSEQ multiplex PCR; in TCRdb, only in-frame clones are kept and a portion is missing. The sample holds 25,000 to 35,000 clones, roughly nine tenths seen once. Here the sequenced sample was PBMCs, taken before any cancer treatment. The receptor source for this set is a man aged 40 to 69 with stage II lung adenocarcinoma. Each CDR3 is given with its conserved first and last residue. A D gene is named only where the DNA matches it firmly. Clone size is not always given. Where it is, it says once, few, many or a class for expanded clones.

V,J,size,D,DNA,CDR3
TRBV27,TRBJ2-1,-,-,TGTGCCAGCAGTTTATCCAGATTAAGAAGTGGCAATGAGCAGTTCTTC,CASSLSRLRSGNEQFF
TRBV5-1,TRBJ2-3,few,TRBD1,TGCGCCAGCAGCTTCCGGGGACAGAGCACAGATACGCAGTATTTT,CASSFRGQSTDTQYF
TRBV28,TRBJ2-5,-,-,TGTGCCAGCAGTTTAGCAGGGGAGGGAGAGACCCAGTACTTC,CASSLAGEGETQYF
TRBV19,TRBJ2-6,-,-,TGTGCCAGTAGTAATAGCTCCCCAGGGGGGGCCAACGTCCTGACTTTC,CASSNSSPGGANVLTF
TRBV28,TRBJ2-4,-,TRBD2,TGTGCCAGCAGAGCGGGGGGAGCCAAAAACATTCAGTACTTC,CASRAGGAKNIQYF
TRBV27,TRBJ2-5,-,-,TGTGCCAGCAAGGGGGTGGAGACCCAGTACTTC,CASKGVETQYF
TRBV5-8,TRBJ2-6,-,-,TGTGCCACCGGGCGGGGCTCTGGGGCCAACGTCCTGACTTTC,CATGRGSGANVLTF
TRBV21-1,TRBJ1-1,-,-,TGTGCCAGCAGGGGGGTTATGAACACTGAAGCTTTCTTT,CASRGVMNTEAFF
TRBV5-1,TRBJ1-1,-,-,TGCGCCAGCAGCTTCGAGGAGTTCACTGAAGCTTTCTTT,CASSFEEFTEAFF
TRBV4-1,TRBJ2-5,few,-,TGCGCCAGCAGCTCGGAAGCAAGAGCCCAAGAGACCCAGTACTTC,CASSSEARAQETQYF
TRBV7-3,TRBJ2-5,-,TRBD2,TGTGCCAGCAGCTCGGGACTAGCGGGAGAGCGAGAGACCCAGTACTTC,CASSSGLAGERETQYF
TRBV28,TRBJ1-1,-,-,TGTGCCAGCAGCTCCGGACGGACGGGAACTGAAGCTTTCTTT,CASSSGRTGTEAFF
TRBV4-3,TRBJ2-7,-,TRBD2,TGCGCCAGCAGCCAAGAATGGGCGGGAGGATCCTACGAGCAGTACTTC,CASSQEWAGGSYEQYF
TRBV6-1,TRBJ2-3,once,-,TGTGCCAGCAGTGAAGAACTCCGTAGCACAGATACGCAGTATTTT,CASSEELRSTDTQYF
TRBV7-2,TRBJ1-2,-,-,TGTGCCAGCAGCTTAGCGGCGGGCCCCGGCTACACCTTC,CASSLAAGPGYTF
TRBV5-1,TRBJ2-5,-,TRBD2,TGCGCCAGCATGCTTAGCGGGAGCCAAGAGACCCAGTACTTC,CASMLSGSQETQYF
TRBV4-1,TRBJ2-1,-,-,TGCGCCAGCAGCCGCACTTTCCATGAGCAGTTCTTC,CASSRTFHEQFF
TRBV6-5,TRBJ1-5,-,-,TGTGCCAGCAGTTCTACAGGGTACAATCAGCCCCAGCATTTT,CASSSTGYNQPQHF
TRBV5-4,TRBJ1-3,-,-,TGTGCCAGCAGTACGGAGCAGCGGGCAAACACCATATATTTT,CASSTEQRANTIYF
TRBV23-1,TRBJ2-3,-,-,TGCGCCAGCAGTCAGGGCCAGAGCACAGATACGCAGTATTTT,CASSQGQSTDTQYF
TRBV25-1,TRBJ2-4,-,-,TGTGCCAGCAGTGACGGAAGGGAAGGACTAGCCAAAAACATTCAGTACTTC,CASSDGREGLAKNIQYF
TRBV7-3,TRBJ2-1,-,TRBD1,TGTGCCAGCAGCCAGGGGGTGAACAATGAGCAGTTCTTC,CASSQGVNNEQFF
TRBV19,TRBJ2-7,-,TRBD1,TGTGCCAGTAGTTTGGGACAGGGGGCGTTTGTATACGAGCAGTACTTC,CASSLGQGAFVYEQYF
TRBV5-1,TRBJ1-2,-,-,TGCGCCAGCAGGCCAGGAGGGTCGGACTATGGCTACACCTTC,CASRPGGSDYGYTF
TRBV30,TRBJ1-4,once,-,TGTGCCTGGAGTGTCAAGGCCCGCGAAAAACTGTTTTTT,CAWSVKAREKLFF
TRBV5-4,TRBJ2-3,-,-,TGTGCCAGCAGCCTAGGGACGGTTAGCACAGATACGCAGTATTTT,CASSLGTVSTDTQYF
TRBV2,TRBJ2-1,-,TRBD1,TGTGCCAGCAGAGGTAGTCCGGGACAGGGGGCAGGTGAGCAGTTCTTC,CASRGSPGQGAGEQFF
TRBV30,TRBJ2-7,-,-,TGTGCCTGGAGTGTAGACCGTGGCGAGCAGTACTTC,CAWSVDRGEQYF
TRBV9,TRBJ2-3,-,-,TGTGCCAGCAGCGCCCGAGCTAGCACAGATACGCAGTATTTT,CASSARASTDTQYF
TRBV19,TRBJ2-7,-,-,TGTGCCAGTAGTATAGATCGGGAGAAGCAGTACTTC,CASSIDREKQYF
TRBV29-1,TRBJ2-3,-,TRBD1,TGCAGCGTTGAAGGGGACAGGAAAAGCACAGATACGCAGTATTTT,CSVEGDRKSTDTQYF
TRBV5-4,TRBJ2-7,-,-,TGTGCCAGCAGCGATACCGGGACTGGCTCCTACGAGCAGTACTTC,CASSDTGTGSYEQYF
TRBV21-1,TRBJ1-1,-,-,TGTGCCAGCAGCAAAGGACGGGGAGGAAAAGCTTTCTTT,CASSKGRGGKAFF
TRBV10-2,TRBJ2-3,-,-,TGCGCCAGCAGTTCAACCACAGATACGCAGTATTTT,CASSSTTDTQYF
TRBV19,TRBJ2-7,-,TRBD1,TGTGCCAGTAGTAGACCGGGACAGACCTACGAGCAGTACTTC,CASSRPGQTYEQYF
TRBV5-6,TRBJ2-3,-,TRBD2,TGTGCCAGCAGCTTGTTGCGGGAGGGCCGAGTAGATACGCAGTATTTT,CASSLLREGRVDTQYF
TRBV19,TRBJ2-7,-,-,TGTGCCAGTAGCGAGACAGGATCCTACGAGCAGTACTTC,CASSETGSYEQYF
TRBV27,TRBJ2-1,-,-,TGTGCCAGCAGTCCGTCCCTAGGCAATGGGGGTGAGCAGTTCTTC,CASSPSLGNGGEQFF
TRBV4-1,TRBJ1-1,once,-,TGCGCCAGCAGCCAAGATTCATCCACTGAAGCTTTCTTT,CASSQDSSTEAFF